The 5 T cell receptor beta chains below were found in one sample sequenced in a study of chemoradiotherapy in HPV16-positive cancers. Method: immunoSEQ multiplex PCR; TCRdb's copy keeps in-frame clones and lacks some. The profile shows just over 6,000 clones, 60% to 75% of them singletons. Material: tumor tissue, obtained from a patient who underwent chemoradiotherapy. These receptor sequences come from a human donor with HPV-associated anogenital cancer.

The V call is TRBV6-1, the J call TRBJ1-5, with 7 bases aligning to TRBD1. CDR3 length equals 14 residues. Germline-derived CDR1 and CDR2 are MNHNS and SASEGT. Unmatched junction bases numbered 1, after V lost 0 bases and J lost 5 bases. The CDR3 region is CASSEAGGDQPQHF. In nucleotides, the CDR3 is TGTGCCAGCAGTGAAGCAGGGGGCGATCAGCCCCAGCATTTT.

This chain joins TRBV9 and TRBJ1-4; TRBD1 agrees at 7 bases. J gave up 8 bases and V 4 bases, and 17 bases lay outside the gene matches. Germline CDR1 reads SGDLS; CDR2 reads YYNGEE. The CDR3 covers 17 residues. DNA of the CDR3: TGTGCCAGCAGCCTCAATCCCCTTGACAGGGAGAACGAAAAACTGTTTTTT. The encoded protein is CASSLNPLDRENEKLFF.

For the CDR3, the DNA is TGTGCCAGCAGGCGTGAGAGGGGGCAAGGAAGCAATCAGCCCCAGCATTTT. Its protein product is CASRRERGQGSNQPQHF. The rearrangement joins TRBV27 to TRBJ1-5; TRBD1 matches 7 bases. With 6 bases clipped from V and 1 base from J, the junction kept 12 bases outside the gene matches. Germline V gene sequence: CDR1 MNHEY, CDR2 SMNVEV (reference sequence). This CDR3 comprises 17 residues.

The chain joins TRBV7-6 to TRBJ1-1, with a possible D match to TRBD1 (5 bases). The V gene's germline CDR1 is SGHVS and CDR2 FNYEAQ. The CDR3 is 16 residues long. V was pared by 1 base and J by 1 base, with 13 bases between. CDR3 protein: CASSLGPGTANTEAFF. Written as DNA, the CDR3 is TGTGCCAGCAGCTTAGGTCCCGGGACTGCGAACACTGAAGCTTTCTTT.

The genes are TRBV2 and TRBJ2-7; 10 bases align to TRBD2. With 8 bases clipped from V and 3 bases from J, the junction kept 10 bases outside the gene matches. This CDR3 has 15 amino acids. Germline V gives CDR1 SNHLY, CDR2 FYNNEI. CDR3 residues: CASSRTSGIYYEQYF. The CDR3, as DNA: TGTGCCAGCTCAAGGACTAGCGGAATTTACTACGAGCAGTACTTC.